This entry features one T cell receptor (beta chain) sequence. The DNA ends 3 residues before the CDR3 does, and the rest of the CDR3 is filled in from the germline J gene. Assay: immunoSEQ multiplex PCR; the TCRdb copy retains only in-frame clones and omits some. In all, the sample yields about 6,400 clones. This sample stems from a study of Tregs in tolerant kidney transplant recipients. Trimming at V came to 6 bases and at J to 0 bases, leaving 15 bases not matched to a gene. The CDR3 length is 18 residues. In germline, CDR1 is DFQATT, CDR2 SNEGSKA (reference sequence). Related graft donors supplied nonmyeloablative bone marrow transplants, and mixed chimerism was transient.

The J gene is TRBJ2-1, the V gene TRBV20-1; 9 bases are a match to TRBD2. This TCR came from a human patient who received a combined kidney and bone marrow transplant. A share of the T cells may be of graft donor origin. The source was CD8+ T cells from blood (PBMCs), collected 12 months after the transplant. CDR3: CSAPDPLAGTVSYNEQFF. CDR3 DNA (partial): TGCAGTGCCCCGGATCCCCTAGCGGGAACCGTCTCCTACAATGAG.